The 5 T cell receptor beta chains below come from one sample, sequenced in a study of blood T cell repertoires in COVID-19. This table comes from immunoSEQ multiplex PCR, and its TCRdb copy is limited to in-frame clones, with some not included. The top ten hold approximately 1.6% of the sample, which has about 260,000 clones, about 87% seen once. Source material: peripheral blood. The receptors derive from a middle-aged woman who had recovered from COVID-19.

The chain couples TRBV9 to TRBJ2-2, with no clear D. The germline V gene has CDR1 SGDLS and CDR2 YYNGEE. This CDR3 has 12 amino acids. The V gene lost 0 bases and the J gene lost 6 bases, with 3 bases spanning the gap. CDR3 residues: CASSVDSGELFF. The DNA of the CDR3 is TGTGCCAGCAGCGTAGACTCCGGGGAGCTGTTTTTT.

The chain combines TRBV3-1 (or the pseudogene TRBV3-2) with TRBJ1-2, with TRBD1 matching over 7 bases. V lost 4 bases, J lost 7 bases, and 9 bases stayed unmatched. CDR1 is LGHDT and CDR2 is YNNKEL in the germline V gene (reference sequence). The CDR3 has 14 amino acids. In DNA, the CDR3 is TGTGCCAGCAGCCTTTATACAGGGGCAGGTGGCTACACCTTC. Protein sequence: CASSLYTGAGGYTF.

The gene calls are TRBV5-1 and TRBJ2-5, with D possibly matching TRBD1 (6 bases). The CDR3 runs 15 residues. Germline CDR1 is SGHRS and CDR2 is YFSETQ. Trimming removed 0 bases from V and 4 bases from J, with 13 bases in between. CDR3: CASSLVPQGRETQYF. In DNA, the CDR3 is TGCGCCAGCAGCTTGGTACCCCAGGGGAGAGAGACCCAGTACTTC.

This rearrangement joins TRBV11-3 to TRBJ1-3; D is unresolved. The germline gives CDR1 SGHNT, CDR2 YENEEA. The V and J ends lost 4 bases and 4 bases respectively, with 5 bases between them. The CDR3 length is 12 residues. As DNA, the CDR3 is TGTGCCAGCAGCTCGGGAGGAAACACCATATATTTT. As protein: CASSSGGNTIYF.

The gene calls are TRBV5-6 and TRBJ1-2; TRBD1 is a possible D gene (5 bases). This CDR3 region has 15 residues. CDR1 and CDR2 (germline): SGHDT, YYEEEE. Trimming left V 4 bases short and J 4 bases short, with 17 bases between. The CDR3 loop reads CASSLGAGKGYGYTF. CDR3 bases: TGTGCCAGCAGCCTTGGGGCAGGGAAAGGCTATGGCTACACCTTC.